This T cell receptor (beta chain) was observed in a study of cytomegalovirus exposure and HLA in healthy donors. A word on this clone: The antigen is not known.

CDR1 and CDR2 from the germline V gene are ENHRY and SYGVKD. V was trimmed by 2 bases and J by 4 bases, leaving 9 bases between them. This CDR3 comprises 13 residues. The data were produced by immunoSEQ multiplex PCR, yet TCRdb's version contains in-frame clones alone and is incomplete. Among more than 250,000 clones listed, about 85% were seen once. Points from the study as a whole: Among TCR sequences, most were rare, though some public TCRs appeared in many donors.

The chain is built from TRBV10-3 and TRBJ2-7; weak D call: TRBD1 (5 bases). This clonotype was sampled from a woman under 40 in good health and CMV-seropositive. The sequencing input was PBMCs. The chain's CDR3 is CAISEGAKYEQYF. The CDR3 DNA reads as TGTGCCATCAGTGAGGGGGCGAAATACGAGCAGTACTTC.